This T cell receptor beta chain was identified during a study of shared clonotypes between healthy human individuals. Sequencing used immunoSEQ multiplex PCR; TCRdb keeps in-frame clones, though not all of them. The top ten clones hold 0.13% to 0.15% of a sample with a few million clones, around 94% of them seen once. CDR1 is ENHRY, CDR2 SYGVKD, per germline. The germline V and J ends were trimmed by 0 bases and 7 bases, with 12 bases remaining between them. The CDR3 is 15 amino acids. The V gene is TRBV10-3, the J gene TRBJ2-2, with TRBD2 as a possible D gene (5 bases). This clonotype was sampled from a man aged 18 to 30 in good health. The sequencing input was naive CD4+ T cells sorted from blood. Subset meaning: CD45RA+ positively selected. The CDR3, as DNA: TGTGCCATCAGTGAGTCTGGACTCCTCCACGGGGAGCTGTTTTTT. Protein: CAISESGLLHGELFF.